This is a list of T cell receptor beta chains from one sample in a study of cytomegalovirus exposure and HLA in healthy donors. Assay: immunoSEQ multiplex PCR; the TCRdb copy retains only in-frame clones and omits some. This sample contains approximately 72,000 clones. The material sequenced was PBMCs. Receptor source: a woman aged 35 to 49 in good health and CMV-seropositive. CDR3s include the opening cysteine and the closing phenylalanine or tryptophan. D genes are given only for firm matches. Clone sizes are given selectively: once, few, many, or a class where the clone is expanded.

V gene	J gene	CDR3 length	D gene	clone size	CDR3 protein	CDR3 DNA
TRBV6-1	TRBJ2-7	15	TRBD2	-	CASNQIAGGPYEQYF	TGTGCCAGCAATCAGATAGCGGGAGGGCCCTACGAGCAGTACTTC
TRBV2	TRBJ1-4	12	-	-	CASFPGQGGLFF	TGTGCCAGCTTCCCTGGACAAGGTGGGCTGTTTTTT
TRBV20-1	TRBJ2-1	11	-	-	CSRETNNEQFF	TGCAGCCGGGAAACGAACAATGAGCAGTTCTTC
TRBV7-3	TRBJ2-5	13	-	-	CASSSSPRETQYF	TGTGCCAGCAGCTCTTCACCCCGGGAGACCCAGTACTTC
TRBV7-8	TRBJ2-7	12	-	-	CASRAVNYEQYF	TGTGCCAGCAGAGCGGTAAACTACGAGCAGTACTTC
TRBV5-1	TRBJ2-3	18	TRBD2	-	CASSNGLSGGTLTDTQYF	TGCGCCAGCAGCAACGGGTTATCGGGGGGAACACTCACAGATACGCAGTATTTT
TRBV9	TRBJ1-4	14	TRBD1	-	CASSVGQGGEKLFF	TGTGCCAGCAGCGTCGGACAGGGCGGTGAAAAACTGTTTTTT
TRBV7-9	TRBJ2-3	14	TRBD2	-	CASSWGLATDTQYF	TGTGCCAGCAGCTGGGGACTAGCTACAGATACGCAGTATTTT
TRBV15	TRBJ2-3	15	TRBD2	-	CATSRTSGGADTQYF	TGTGCCACCAGCAGGACTAGCGGGGGGGCAGATACGCAGTATTTT
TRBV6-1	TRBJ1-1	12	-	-	CASSEAGLKAFF	TGTGCCAGCAGTGAGGCGGGTCTGAAAGCTTTCTTT
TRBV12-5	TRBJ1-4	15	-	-	CASGLSFRAAEKLFF	TGTGCTAGTGGTTTGTCATTCAGGGCTGCTGAAAAACTGTTTTTT
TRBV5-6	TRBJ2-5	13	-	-	CASSQASVETQYF	TGTGCCAGCAGCCAGGCTAGCGTGGAGACCCAGTACTTC
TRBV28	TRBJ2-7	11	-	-	CASTTSYEQYF	TGTGCCAGCACAACGAGCTACGAGCAGTACTTC
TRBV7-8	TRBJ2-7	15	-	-	CASSLGTRGPYEQYF	TGTGCCAGCAGCTTAGGTACCAGGGGACCCTACGAGCAGTACTTC
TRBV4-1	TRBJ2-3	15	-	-	CASVKDAGFTDTQYF	TGCGCCAGCGTAAAAGATGCCGGGTTCACAGATACGCAGTATTTT
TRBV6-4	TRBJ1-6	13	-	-	CASSRGNNSPLHF	TGTGCCAGCAGTAGGGGCAATAATTCACCCCTCCACTTT
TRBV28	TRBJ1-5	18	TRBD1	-	CASSTVVGQVYSNQPQHF	TGTGCCAGCAGCACGGTGGTGGGACAGGTGTATAGCAATCAGCCCCAGCATTTT
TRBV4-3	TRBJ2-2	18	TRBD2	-	CASSQELAGAANTGELFF	TGCGCCAGCAGCCAAGAATTAGCGGGGGCGGCGAACACCGGGGAGCTGTTTTTT
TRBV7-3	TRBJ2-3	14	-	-	CASSLPTNTDTQYF	TGTGCCAGCAGCCTGCCGACTAACACAGATACGCAGTATTTT
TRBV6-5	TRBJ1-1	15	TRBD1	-	CASRMEQGLNTEAFF	TGTGCCAGCAGGATGGAACAGGGGCTGAACACTGAAGCTTTCTTT
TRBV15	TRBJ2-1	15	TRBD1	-	CATSRRQGLYNEQFF	TGTGCCACCAGCAGAAGACAGGGGCTGTACAATGAGCAGTTCTTC
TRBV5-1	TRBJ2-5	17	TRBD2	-	CASSLGSGRAFIETQYF	TGCGCCAGCAGCTTAGGTAGCGGGAGGGCCTTTATAGAGACCCAGTACTTC
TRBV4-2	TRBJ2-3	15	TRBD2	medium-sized	CASSLGTSDTDTQYF	TGTGCCAGCAGCCTCGGGACTAGCGACACAGATACGCAGTATTTT
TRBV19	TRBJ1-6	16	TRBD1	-	CASSPQGAKYNSPLHF	TGTGCCAGTAGTCCCCAGGGGGCGAAATATAATTCACCCCTCCACTTT
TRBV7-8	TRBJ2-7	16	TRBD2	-	CASRPNLAGALYEQYF	TGTGCCAGCAGACCAAACCTAGCGGGGGCTCTCTACGAGCAGTACTTC
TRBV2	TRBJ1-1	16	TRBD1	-	CASRGQGEKWNTEAFF	TGTGCCAGCAGGGGACAGGGCGAAAAATGGAACACTGAAGCTTTCTTT
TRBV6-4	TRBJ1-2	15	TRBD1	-	CASSDPGTGLGGYTF	TGTGCCAGCAGTGACCCTGGGACAGGGCTTGGTGGCTACACCTTC
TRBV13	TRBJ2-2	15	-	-	CASSLGLAGAGELFF	TGTGCCAGCAGCTTAGGCCTAGCTGGGGCCGGGGAGCTGTTTTTT
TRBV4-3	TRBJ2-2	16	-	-	CASSQDNTRNTGELFF	TGCGCCAGCAGCCAAGATAATACACGCAACACCGGGGAGCTGTTTTTT
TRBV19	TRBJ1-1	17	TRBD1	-	CASSISRTGGLDTEAFF	TGTGCCAGTAGTATAAGTAGGACAGGGGGCTTAGACACTGAAGCTTTCTTT
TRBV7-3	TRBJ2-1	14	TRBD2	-	CASSSSGAYSEQFF	TGTGCCAGCAGCTCTAGCGGGGCCTACTCTGAGCAGTTCTTC
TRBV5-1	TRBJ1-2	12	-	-	CASSLPGLGYTF	TGCGCCAGCAGCTTACCAGGGTTAGGCTACACCTTC
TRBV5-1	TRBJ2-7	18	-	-	CASSLGRSPRGPTYEQYF	TGCGCCAGCAGCTTGGGCCGGTCCCCGCGGGGTCCTACCTACGAGCAGTACTTC
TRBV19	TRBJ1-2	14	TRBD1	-	CASSNPTGSGGYTF	TGTGCCAGTAGTAACCCGACAGGGTCGGGTGGCTACACCTTC
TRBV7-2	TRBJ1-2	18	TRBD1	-	CASSLAPIRQGYNYGYTF	TGTGCCAGCAGCTTAGCGCCCATAAGACAGGGGTACAACTATGGCTACACCTTC
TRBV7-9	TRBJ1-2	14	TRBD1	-	CASSPGGGDYGYTF	TGTGCCAGCAGCCCGGGAGGGGGCGACTATGGCTACACCTTC
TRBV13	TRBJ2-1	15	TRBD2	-	CASSSGTSELYEQFF	TGTGCCAGCAGCTCGGGGACTAGCGAATTATATGAGCAGTTCTTC
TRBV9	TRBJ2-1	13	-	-	CASSVIASNEQFF	TGTGCCAGCAGCGTAATAGCCTCCAATGAGCAGTTCTTC
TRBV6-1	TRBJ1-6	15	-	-	CASSDQGIDNSPLHF	TGTGCCAGCAGTGACCAGGGGATCGATAATTCACCCCTCCACTTT
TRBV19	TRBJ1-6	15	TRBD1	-	CASSMLGQYNSPLHF	TGTGCCAGTAGTATGTTGGGACAGTATAATTCACCCCTCCACTTT
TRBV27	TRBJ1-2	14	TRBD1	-	CASSRSTGSYGYTF	TGTGCCAGCAGTCGTTCGACAGGGAGCTATGGCTACACCTTC
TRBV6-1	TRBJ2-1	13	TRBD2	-	CASRRLARWEQFF	TGTGCCAGCAGGAGACTAGCCCGGTGGGAGCAGTTCTTC
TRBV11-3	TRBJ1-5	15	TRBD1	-	CASSPGTEGNQPQHF	TGTGCCAGCAGCCCCGGGACAGAGGGCAATCAGCCCCAGCATTTT
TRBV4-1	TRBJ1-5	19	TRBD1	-	CASSQAFPGQRNSNQPQHF	TGCGCCAGCAGCCAAGCCTTCCCGGGACAGAGAAATAGCAATCAGCCCCAGCATTTT
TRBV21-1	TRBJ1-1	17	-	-	CASSKAGRGKGNTEAFF	TGTGCCAGCAGCAAAGCCGGCAGGGGGAAAGGGAACACTGAAGCTTTCTTT
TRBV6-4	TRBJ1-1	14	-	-	CASRIQGENTEAFF	TGTGCCAGCAGAATACAGGGAGAGAACACTGAAGCTTTCTTT
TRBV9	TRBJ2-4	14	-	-	CASGVGRSGNIQYF	TGTGCCAGCGGAGTCGGGCGTAGCGGAAACATTCAGTACTTC
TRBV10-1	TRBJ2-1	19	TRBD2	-	CASSEFSLPTSGINNEQFF	TGCGCCAGCAGTGAGTTTTCCCTTCCGACTAGCGGGATTAACAATGAGCAGTTCTTC
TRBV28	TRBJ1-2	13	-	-	CASSYSANYGYTF	TGTGCCAGCAGTTATTCGGCTAACTATGGCTACACCTTC
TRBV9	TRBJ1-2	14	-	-	CASSVGRGGGGYTF	TGTGCCAGCAGCGTGGGGCGAGGCGGTGGCGGCTACACCTTC
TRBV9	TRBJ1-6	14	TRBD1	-	CASSAGQGYSPLHF	TGTGCCAGCAGCGCAGGACAGGGTTATTCACCCCTCCACTTT
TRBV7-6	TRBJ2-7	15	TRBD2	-	CASSSETSGNDEQYF	TGTGCCAGCAGCTCCGAAACTAGCGGGAACGACGAGCAGTACTTC